These T cell receptor beta chains were read from a single sample in a study of T cells expressing NK-cell markers. TCRdb reprocessed the 5' RACE reads and stores each CDR3 protein as one record, lacking DNA. This table lists 350,000 to 400,000 distinct CDR3 sequences. The material sequenced was blood T cells: a sorted CD56 or NKG2C T cell subset, CD4+ or CD8+ T cells, or bulk PBMC T cells (not recorded which). Every receptor here comes from a woman aged 50 to 60 in good health. Both conserved end residues are part of each CDR3. Each record gives: CDR3 length, J gene, V gene, CDR3 protein.

len: 12
j_gene: TRBJ2-7
v_gene: TRBV20-1
CDR3aa: CSAITSRNEQYF

len: 15
j_gene: TRBJ2-3
v_gene: TRBV15
CDR3aa: CATSSRSADGGSQYF

len: 17
j_gene: TRBJ2-5
v_gene: TRBV2
CDR3aa: CASSEALLAGDWETQYF

len: 18
j_gene: TRBJ2-5
v_gene: TRBV24-1
CDR3aa: CATSAYRGPIGGQETQYF

len: 16
j_gene: TRBJ2-1
v_gene: TRBV28
CDR3aa: CASSPPGTSRGGEQFF

len: 17
j_gene: TRBJ2-6
v_gene: TRBV5-1
CDR3aa: CASSLRGQGSGANVLTF

len: 16
j_gene: TRBJ2-7
v_gene: TRBV6-5
CDR3aa: CASSYDRAMGSYEQYF

len: 15
j_gene: TRBJ2-5
v_gene: TRBV4-2
CDR3aa: CASSPGGGPQETQYF

len: 14
j_gene: TRBJ2-3
v_gene: TRBV2
CDR3aa: CASRISAGRDTQYF

len: 12
j_gene: TRBJ1-2
v_gene: TRBV6-2/TRBV6-3
CDR3aa: CASKVVGLGYTF

len: 14
j_gene: TRBJ2-4
v_gene: TRBV11-2
CDR3aa: CASSGQGAGNIQYF

len: 14
j_gene: TRBJ2-2
v_gene: TRBV6-4
CDR3aa: CASRRGTNTGELFF

len: 14
j_gene: TRBJ2-2
v_gene: TRBV2
CDR3aa: CASIELVSTGELFF

len: 13
j_gene: TRBJ2-6
v_gene: TRBV12-3/TRBV12-4
CDR3aa: CASRASGANVLTF

len: 19
j_gene: TRBJ2-1
v_gene: TRBV3-1
CDR3aa: CASSPRQVLSSSSYNEQFF

len: 15
j_gene: TRBJ1-5
v_gene: TRBV4-2
CDR3aa: CASSQEGTGIQPQHF

len: 13
j_gene: TRBJ1-3
v_gene: TRBV20-1
CDR3aa: CSARPRYNSSVYF

len: 13
j_gene: TRBJ1-6
v_gene: TRBV12-3/TRBV12-4
CDR3aa: CASNVHGSSPLHF

len: 16
j_gene: TRBJ1-5
v_gene: TRBV5-1
CDR3aa: CASSLSGAATGGPQHF

len: 17
j_gene: TRBJ2-1
v_gene: TRBV15
CDR3aa: CATSRVLTSLSYNEQFF

len: 14
j_gene: TRBJ2-3
v_gene: TRBV4-1
CDR3aa: CASSQVGPRGTQYF

len: 13
j_gene: TRBJ2-5
v_gene: TRBV11-3
CDR3aa: CASSFLPPETQYF

len: 15
j_gene: TRBJ1-2
v_gene: TRBV16
CDR3aa: CASSPHPDRLRGYTF

len: 16
j_gene: TRBJ2-3
v_gene: TRBV6-5
CDR3aa: CASSSLVGTSGDTQYF

len: 17
j_gene: TRBJ2-3
v_gene: TRBV24-1
CDR3aa: CATCDLGTSGRGDTQYF

len: 14
j_gene: TRBJ2-2
v_gene: TRBV12-3/TRBV12-4
CDR3aa: CASREDFQGGELFF

len: 15
j_gene: TRBJ1-6
v_gene: TRBV5-1
CDR3aa: CASSSETGADSPLHF

len: 16
j_gene: TRBJ2-2
v_gene: TRBV9
CDR3aa: CASGERDSQFSGELFF

len: 15
j_gene: TRBJ2-5
v_gene: TRBV5-1
CDR3aa: CASRSSGTYQETQYF

len: 11
j_gene: TRBJ2-2
v_gene: TRBV29-1
CDR3aa: CSAQHTGELFF

len: 13
j_gene: TRBJ2-3
v_gene: TRBV2
CDR3aa: CASLHRGTDTQYF